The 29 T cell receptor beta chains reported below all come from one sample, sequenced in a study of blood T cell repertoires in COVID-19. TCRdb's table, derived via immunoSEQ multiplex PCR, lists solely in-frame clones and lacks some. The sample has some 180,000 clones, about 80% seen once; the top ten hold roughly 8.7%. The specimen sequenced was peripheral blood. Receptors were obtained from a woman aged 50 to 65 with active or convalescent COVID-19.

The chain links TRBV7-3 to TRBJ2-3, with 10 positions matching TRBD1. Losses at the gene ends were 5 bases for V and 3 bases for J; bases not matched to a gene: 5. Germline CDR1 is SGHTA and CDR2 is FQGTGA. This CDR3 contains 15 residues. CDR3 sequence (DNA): TGTGCCAGCAGCATGGACAGGGGGAAAACAGATACGCAGTATTTT. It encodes CASSMDRGKTDTQYF. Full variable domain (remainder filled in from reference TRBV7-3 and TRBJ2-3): GAGVSQTPSNKVTEKGKYVELRCDPISGHTALYWYRQSLGQGPEFLIYFQGTGAADDSGLPNDRFFAVRPEGSVSTLKIQRTERGDSAVYLCASSMDRGKTDTQYFGPGTRLTVL.

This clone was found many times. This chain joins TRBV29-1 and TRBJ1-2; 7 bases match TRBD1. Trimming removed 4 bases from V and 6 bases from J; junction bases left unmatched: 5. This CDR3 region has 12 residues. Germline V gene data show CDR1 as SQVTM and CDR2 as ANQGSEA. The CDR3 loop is CSVGGQAHGYTF. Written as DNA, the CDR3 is TGCAGCGTTGGCGGACAGGCGCATGGCTACACCTTC.

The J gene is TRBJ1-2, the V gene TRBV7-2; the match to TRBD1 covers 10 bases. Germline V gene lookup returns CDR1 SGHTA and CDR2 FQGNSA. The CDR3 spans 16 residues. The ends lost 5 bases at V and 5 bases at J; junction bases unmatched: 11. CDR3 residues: CASSAPGQGNSYGYTF. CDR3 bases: TGTGCCAGCAGCGCGCCGGGACAGGGGAATTCATATGGCTACACCTTC.

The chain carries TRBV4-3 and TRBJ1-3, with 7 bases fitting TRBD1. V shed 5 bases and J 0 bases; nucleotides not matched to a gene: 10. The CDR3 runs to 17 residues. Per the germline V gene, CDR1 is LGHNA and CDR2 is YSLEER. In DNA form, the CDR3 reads TGCGCCAGCAGCAACCGGGGACAGTTTAGCTCTGGAAACACCATATATTTT. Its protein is CASSNRGQFSSGNTIYF.

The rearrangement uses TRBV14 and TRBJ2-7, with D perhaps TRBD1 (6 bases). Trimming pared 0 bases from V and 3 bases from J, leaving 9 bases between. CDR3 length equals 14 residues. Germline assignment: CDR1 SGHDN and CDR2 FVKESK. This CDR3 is CASSQDRRGYEQYF. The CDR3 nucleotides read TGTGCCAGCAGCCAAGATCGCAGGGGCTACGAGCAGTACTTC.

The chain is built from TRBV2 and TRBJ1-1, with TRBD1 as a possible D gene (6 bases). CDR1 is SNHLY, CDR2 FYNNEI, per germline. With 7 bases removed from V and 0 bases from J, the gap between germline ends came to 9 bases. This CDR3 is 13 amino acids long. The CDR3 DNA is TGTGCCAGCATTGGACAGATGAACACTGAAGCTTTCTTT. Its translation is CASIGQMNTEAFF.

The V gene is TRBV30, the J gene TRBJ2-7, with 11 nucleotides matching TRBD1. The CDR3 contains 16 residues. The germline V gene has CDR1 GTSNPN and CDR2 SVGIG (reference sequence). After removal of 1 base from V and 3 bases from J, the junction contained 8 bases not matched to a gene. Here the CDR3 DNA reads TGTGCCTGGAGTGGAGCGGACAGGGGGCAATACTACGAGCAGTACTTC. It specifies CAWSGADRGQYYEQYF. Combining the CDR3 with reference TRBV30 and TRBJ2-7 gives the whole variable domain SQTIHQWPATLVQPVGSPLSLECTVEGTSNPNLYWYRQAAGRGLQLLFYSVGIGQISSEVPQNLSASRPQDRQFILSSKKLLLSDSGFYLCAWSGADRGQYYEQYFGPGTRLTVT.

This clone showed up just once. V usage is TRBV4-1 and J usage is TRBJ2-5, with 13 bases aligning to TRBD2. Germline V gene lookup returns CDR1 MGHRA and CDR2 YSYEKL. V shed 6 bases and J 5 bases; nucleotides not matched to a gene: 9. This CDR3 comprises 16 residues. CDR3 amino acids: CASSPGLAGVEETQYF. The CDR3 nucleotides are TGCGCCAGCAGTCCCGGACTAGCGGGAGTTGAGGAGACCCAGTACTTC.

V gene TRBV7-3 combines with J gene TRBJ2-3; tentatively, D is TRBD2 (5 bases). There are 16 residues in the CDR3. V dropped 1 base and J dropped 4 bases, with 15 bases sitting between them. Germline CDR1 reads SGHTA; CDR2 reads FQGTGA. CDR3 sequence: CASSLISRRRADTQYF. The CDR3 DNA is TGTGCCAGCAGCTTAATCTCGCGGAGGCGCGCAGATACGCAGTATTTT.

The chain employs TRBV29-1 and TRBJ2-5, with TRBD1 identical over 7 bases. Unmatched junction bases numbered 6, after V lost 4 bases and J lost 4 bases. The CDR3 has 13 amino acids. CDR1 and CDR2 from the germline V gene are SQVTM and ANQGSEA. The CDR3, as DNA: TGCAGCGTTGGACAGGGAGATGGAGAGACCCAGTACTTC. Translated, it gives CSVGQGDGETQYF. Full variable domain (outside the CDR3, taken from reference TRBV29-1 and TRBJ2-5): SAVISQKPSRDICQRGTSLTIQCQVDSQVTMMFWYRQQPGQSLTLIATANQGSEATYESGFVIDKFPISRPNLTFSTLTVSNMSPEDSSIYLCSVGQGDGETQYFGPGTRLLVL.

The CDR3 coding sequence is TGTGCCAGCAGACTCCGGGACAGGGGCCTTGAAGCTTTCTTT. Protein: CASRLRDRGLEAFF. V usage is TRBV11-2 and J usage is TRBJ1-1; the match to TRBD1 covers 10 bases. Trimming took 6 bases from V and 7 from J; bases not matched to a gene: 8. Per the germline V gene, CDR1 is SGHAT and CDR2 is FQNNGV. The CDR3 has 14 residues.

The CDR3 DNA sequence: TGTGCCAGCAGGGGGACAGGGGGGGGCAATCAGCCCCAGCATTTT. It is translated as CASRGTGGGNQPQHF. The chain has TRBV28 and TRBJ1-5, with 11 bases lining up with TRBD1. CDR3 size: 15 residues. With 6 bases clipped from V and 2 bases from J, the junction kept 3 bases outside the gene matches. CDR1 is MDHEN, CDR2 SYDVKM, per germline.

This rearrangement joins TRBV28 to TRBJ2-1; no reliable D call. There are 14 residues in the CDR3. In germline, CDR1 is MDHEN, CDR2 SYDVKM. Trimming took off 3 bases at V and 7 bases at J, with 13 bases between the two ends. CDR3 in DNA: TGTGCCAGCAGTTTTGTGAATGTCGCGAATGAGCAGTTCTTC. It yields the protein CASSFVNVANEQFF.

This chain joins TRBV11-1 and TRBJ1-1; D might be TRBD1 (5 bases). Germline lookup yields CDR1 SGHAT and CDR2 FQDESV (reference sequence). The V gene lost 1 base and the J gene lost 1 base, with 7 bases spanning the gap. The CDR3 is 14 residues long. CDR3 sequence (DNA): TGTGCCAGCAGCTTAGGGGGGGAGAACACTGAAGCTTTCTTT. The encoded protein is CASSLGGENTEAFF.

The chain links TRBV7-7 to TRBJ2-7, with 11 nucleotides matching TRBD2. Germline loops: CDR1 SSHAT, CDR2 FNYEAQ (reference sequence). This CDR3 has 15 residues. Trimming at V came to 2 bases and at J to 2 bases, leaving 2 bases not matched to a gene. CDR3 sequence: CASSLRSGRAYEQYF. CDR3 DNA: TGTGCCAGCAGCTTACGTAGCGGGAGGGCCTACGAGCAGTACTTC.

CDR3 sequence: CASSVGASGGGQETQYF. CDR3 sequence (DNA): TGTGCCAGCAGCGTGGGCGCGAGCGGGGGGGGACAAGAGACCCAGTACTTC. This chain joins TRBV9 and TRBJ2-5; 10 bases are shared with TRBD2. V dropped 2 bases and J dropped 2; count of bases not matched to a gene: 9. CDR3 length: 17 residues. Germline V gene data show CDR1 as SGDLS and CDR2 as YYNGEE. Drawing the rest from reference TRBV9 and TRBJ2-5, the complete variable domain is DSGVTQTPKHLITATGQRVTLRCSPRSGDLSVYWYQQSLDQGLQFLIQYYNGEERAKGNILERFSAQQFPDLHSELNLSSLELGDSALYFCASSVGASGGGQETQYFGPGTRLLVL.

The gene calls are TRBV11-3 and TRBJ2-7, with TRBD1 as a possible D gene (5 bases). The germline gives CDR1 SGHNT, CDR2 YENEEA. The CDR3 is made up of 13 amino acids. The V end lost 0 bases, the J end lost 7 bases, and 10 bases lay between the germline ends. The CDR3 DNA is TGTGCCAGCAGCTTAGAGGCAGGGCGGGAGCAGTACTTC. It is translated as CASSLEAGREQYF.

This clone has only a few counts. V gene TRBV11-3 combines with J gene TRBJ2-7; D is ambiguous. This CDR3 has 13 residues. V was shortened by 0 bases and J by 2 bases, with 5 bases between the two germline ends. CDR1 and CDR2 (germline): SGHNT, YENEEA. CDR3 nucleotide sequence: TGTGCCAGCAGCTTAGACAGTGCCTACGAGCAGTACTTC. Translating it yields CASSLDSAYEQYF. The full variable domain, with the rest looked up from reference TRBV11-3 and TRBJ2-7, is EAGVVQSPRYKIIEKKQPVAFWCNPISGHNTLYWYLQNLGQGPELLIRYENEEAVDDSQLPKDRFSAERLKGVDSTLKIQPAELGDSAVYLCASSLDSAYEQYFGPGTRLTVT.

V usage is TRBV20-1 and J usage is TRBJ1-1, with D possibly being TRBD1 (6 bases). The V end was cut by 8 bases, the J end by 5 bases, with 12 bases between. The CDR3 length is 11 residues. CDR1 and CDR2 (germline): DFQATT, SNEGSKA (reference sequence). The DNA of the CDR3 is TGCAGTCCCTTTACAGGGACTGAAGCTTTCTTT. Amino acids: CSPFTGTEAFF.

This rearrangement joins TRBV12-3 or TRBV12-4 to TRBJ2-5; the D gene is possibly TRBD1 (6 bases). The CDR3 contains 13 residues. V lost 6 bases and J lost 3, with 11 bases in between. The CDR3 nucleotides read TGTGCCAGCAGACAGGGAGTAAAAGAGACCCAGTACTTC. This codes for CASRQGVKETQYF.

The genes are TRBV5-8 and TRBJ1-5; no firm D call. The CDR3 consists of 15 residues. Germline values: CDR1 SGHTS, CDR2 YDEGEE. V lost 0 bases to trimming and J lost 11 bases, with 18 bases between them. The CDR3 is CASSLGGLAIGAQHF. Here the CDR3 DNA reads TGTGCCAGCAGCTTGGGAGGGCTCGCAATTGGGGCCCAGCATTTT.

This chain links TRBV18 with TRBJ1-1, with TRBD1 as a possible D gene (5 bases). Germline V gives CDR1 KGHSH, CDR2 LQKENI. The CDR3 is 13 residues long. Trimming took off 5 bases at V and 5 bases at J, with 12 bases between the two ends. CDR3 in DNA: TGTGCCAGCTCAGTTGGCAGGGCGACTGAAGCTTTCTTT. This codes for CASSVGRATEAFF.

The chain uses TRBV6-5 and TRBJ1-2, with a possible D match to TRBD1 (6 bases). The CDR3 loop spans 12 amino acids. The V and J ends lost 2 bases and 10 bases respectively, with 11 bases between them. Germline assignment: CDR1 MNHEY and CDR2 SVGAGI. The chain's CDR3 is CASSYLGQIYTF. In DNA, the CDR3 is TGTGCCAGCAGTTACCTCGGACAGATCTACACCTTC.

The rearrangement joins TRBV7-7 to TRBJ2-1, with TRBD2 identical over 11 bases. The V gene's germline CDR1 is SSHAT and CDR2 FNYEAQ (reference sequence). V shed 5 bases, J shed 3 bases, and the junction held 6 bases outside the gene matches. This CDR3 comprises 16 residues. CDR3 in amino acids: CASSEGTSGVYNEQFF. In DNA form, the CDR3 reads TGTGCCAGCAGCGAAGGGACTAGCGGAGTCTACAATGAGCAGTTCTTC.

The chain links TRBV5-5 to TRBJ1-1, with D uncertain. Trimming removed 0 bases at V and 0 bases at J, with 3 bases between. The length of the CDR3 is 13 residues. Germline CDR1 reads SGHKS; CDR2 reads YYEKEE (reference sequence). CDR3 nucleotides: TGTGCCAGCAGCTTGGGAGTGAACACTGAAGCTTTCTTT. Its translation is CASSLGVNTEAFF.

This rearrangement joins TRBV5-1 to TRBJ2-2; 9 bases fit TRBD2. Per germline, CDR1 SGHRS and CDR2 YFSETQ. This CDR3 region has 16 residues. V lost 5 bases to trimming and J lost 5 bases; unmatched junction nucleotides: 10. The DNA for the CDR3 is TGCGCCAGCAGGGGGACTAGCCCGGGAGGGACCGGGGAGCTGTTTTTT. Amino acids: CASRGTSPGGTGELFF. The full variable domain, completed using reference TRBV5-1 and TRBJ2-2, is KAGVTQTPRYLIKTRGQQVTLSCSPISGHRSVSWYQQTPGQGLQFLFEYFSETQRNKGNFPGRFSGRQFSNSRSEMNVSTLELGDSALYLCASRGTSPGGTGELFFGEGSRLTVL.

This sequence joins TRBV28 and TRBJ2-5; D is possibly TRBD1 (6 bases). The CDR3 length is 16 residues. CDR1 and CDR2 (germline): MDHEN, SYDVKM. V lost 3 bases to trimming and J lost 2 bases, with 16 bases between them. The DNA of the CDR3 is TGTGCCAGCAGTTTTAAAGGGGGATATGGTCAAGAGACCCAGTACTTC. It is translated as CASSFKGGYGQETQYF.

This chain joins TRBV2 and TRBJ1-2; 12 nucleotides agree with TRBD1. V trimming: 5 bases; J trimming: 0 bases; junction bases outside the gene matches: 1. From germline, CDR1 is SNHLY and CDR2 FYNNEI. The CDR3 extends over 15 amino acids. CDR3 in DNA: TGTGCCAGCAGTAGGGACAGGGGGCCTAACTATGGCTACACCTTC. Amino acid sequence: CASSRDRGPNYGYTF.

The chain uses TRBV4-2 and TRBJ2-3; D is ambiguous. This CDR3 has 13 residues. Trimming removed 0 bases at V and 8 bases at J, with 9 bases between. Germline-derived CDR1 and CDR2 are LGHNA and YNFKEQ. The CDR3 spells CASSQDFSITQYF. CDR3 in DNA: TGTGCCAGCAGCCAAGATTTTTCCATTACGCAGTATTTT.